One sample yielded the 13 T cell receptor beta chains listed below, sequenced in a study of molecular identifiers for immune sequencing clone quantification. TCRdb re-derived calls from the PCR reads in MiXCR, one entry per CDR3 protein. Here the sample spans around 470,000 distinct CDR3 sequences, roughly 23% being singletons. The sequencing sample was made of naive CD8+ T cells from blood, with Jurkat cell RNA spiked in. Specified subset: FACS-sorted CD8+CD4-CCR7+CD45RA+ naive T cells. These receptors were taken from a human donor in good health. Some libraries in this study had Jurkat cell RNA spiked in.

This clonotype was seen a handful of times. The V call is TRBV29-1, the J call TRBJ2-1; D perhaps matches TRBD2 (6 bases). Germline lookup yields CDR1 SQVTM and CDR2 ANQGSEA. The V gene lost 7 bases and the J gene lost 4 bases, with 20 bases spanning the gap. There are 15 residues in the CDR3. DNA for the CDR3: TGCAGCGGGAGCCCGGGTGCGGGGATATACAATGAGCAGTTCTTC. Protein sequence: CSGSPGAGIYNEQFF.

This clonotype was counted ten times or more. This CDR3 reads CASRSEREGNTGELFF. DNA for the CDR3: TGTGCCAGCAGATCCGAGCGGGAGGGTAACACCGGGGAGCTGTTTTTT. The V and J genes are TRBV12-3 or TRBV12-4 and TRBJ2-2; 10 nucleotides match TRBD2. J gave up 2 bases and V 6 bases, and 6 bases lay outside the gene matches. The CDR3 is 16 residues long.

Concerning this clonotype: A much bigger clone sits one base away, suggesting this may be a read error. V gene TRBV28 combines with J gene TRBJ1-1; 7 bases align to TRBD1. The CDR3 loop spans 15 amino acids. Germline V gene data show CDR1 as MDHEN and CDR2 as SYDVKM. CDR3 region: CASSLWGTEGTGAFF. In DNA, the CDR3 is TGTGCCAGCAGTTTATGGGGGACAGAGGGAACTGGAGCTTTCTTT.

This clonotype turned up a few times. The gene calls are TRBV7-2 and TRBJ1-1; TRBD1 aligns across 7 bases. The CDR3 is 15 residues long. After removal of 3 bases from V and 1 base from J, the junction contained 5 bases not matched to a gene. Germline lookup yields CDR1 SGHTA and CDR2 FQGNSA. As DNA, the CDR3 is TGTGCCAGCAGCTTTTTGGCAGGGGGGAACACTGAAGCTTTCTTT. It codes for CASSFLAGGNTEAFF. The full variable domain, its missing parts supplied by reference TRBV7-2 and TRBJ1-1, is GAGVSQSPSNKVTEKGKDVELRCDPISGHTALYWYRQSLGQGLEFLIYFQGNSAPDKSGLPSDRFSAERTGGSVSTLTIQRTQQEDSAVYLCASSFLAGGNTEAFFGQGTRLTVV.

This chain joins TRBV14 and TRBJ1-1, with D possibly matching TRBD1 (6 bases). CDR3 length: 14 residues. The germline V and J ends were trimmed by 4 bases and 6 bases, with 15 bases remaining between them. Per the germline V gene, CDR1 is SGHDN and CDR2 is FVKESK. CDR3 region: CASSLDSGYAEAFF. For the CDR3, the DNA is TGTGCCAGCAGCCTGGACAGTGGCTACGCTGAAGCTTTCTTT.

This clonotype was picked up a small number of times. Here the CDR3 omits its conserved ending phenylalanine or tryptophan, so a read error is the likely source. The chain employs TRBV19 and TRBJ1-1; D may be TRBD1 (6 bases). CDR3 size: 14 residues. The germline gives CDR1 LNHDA, CDR2 SQIVND (reference sequence). In nucleotides, the CDR3 is TGTGCCAGTAGTATATATACAGGGAACGCTGAAGCTTTCTTG. Its protein is CASSIYTGNAEAFL.

This clonotype came up once. A read error may explain this, as a much larger clone is one base away. The chain links TRBV13 to TRBJ2-5; 9 bases are shared with TRBD2. Germline V gene data show CDR1 as PRHDT and CDR2 as FYEKMQ (reference sequence). V lost 7 bases to trimming and J lost 0 bases; unmatched junction nucleotides: 9. CDR3 length: 16 residues. CDR3 sequence (DNA): TGTGCCAGCAACTACATGACTAGCGGAAACCAAGAGACCCAGTACTTC. It is translated as CASNYMTSGNQETQYF.

Details on this clonotype: The conserved final phenylalanine or tryptophan is absent from the CDR3, which likely points to a read error. V gene TRBV5-1 combines with J gene TRBJ2-3; 7 nucleotides match TRBD1. After removal of 2 bases from V and 2 bases from J, the junction contained 8 bases not matched to a gene. Germline V gives CDR1 SGHRS, CDR2 YFSETQ. The CDR3 is 16 amino acids. Here the CDR3 reads CASSFPRQGTTDTQYS. As DNA, the CDR3 is TGCGCCAGCAGCTTTCCTCGACAGGGCACCACAGATACGCAGTATTCT.

This clonotype was detected many times. The chain uses TRBV12-3 or TRBV12-4 and TRBJ2-2, with D uncertain. CDR3 length: 14 residues. The V and J ends lost 6 bases and 8 bases respectively, with 16 bases between them. In nucleotides, the CDR3 is TGTGCCAGCAGCGTTGAATGGGGTTCTGGGGAGCTGTTTTTT. Residues: CASSVEWGSGELFF.

The rearrangement uses TRBV4-1 and TRBJ1-3, with D possibly being TRBD1 (5 bases). CDR3 length: 16 amino acids. Germline CDR1 MGHRA, CDR2 YSYEKL. With 2 bases removed from V and 8 bases from J, the gap between germline ends came to 19 bases. DNA of the CDR3: TGCGCCAGCAGCCAACTATCTCCGGGACCCGGGGACACCATATATTTT. Amino acids: CASSQLSPGPGDTIYF.

Many counts were recorded for this clonotype. The J gene is TRBJ2-1, the V gene TRBV6-5; 8 bases line up with TRBD2. The CDR3 totals 14 residues. V was pared by 2 bases and J by 12 bases, with 9 bases of the junction left unmatched. Germline CDR1 reads MNHEY; CDR2 reads SVGAGI. The CDR3: CASSYLLTSAVQFF. For the CDR3, the DNA is TGTGCCAGCAGTTACCTCTTGACTAGCGCGGTGCAGTTCTTC.

This clonotype was counted only a few times. Given a much more abundant clone one base away, this may be a read error. The V call is TRBV12-3 or TRBV12-4, the J call TRBJ2-3, with a tentative D call TRBD2 (5 bases). This CDR3 comprises 12 residues. Here the CDR3 DNA reads TGTGCCAGCAGTTTCGGGGTAGATATGCAGTATTTT. Translating gives CASSFGVDMQYF.

In regard to this clonotype: A read error may explain this, as a much larger clone is one base away. The rearrangement joins TRBV12-3 or TRBV12-4 to TRBJ2-3; 7 nucleotides match TRBD1. This CDR3 is built from 17 residues. CDR3 coding DNA: TGTGCCAGCGGTTTCTGGGAGACAGGGAGCTTCAAAGATACGCAGTATTTT. Translating it yields CASGFWETGSFKDTQYF.